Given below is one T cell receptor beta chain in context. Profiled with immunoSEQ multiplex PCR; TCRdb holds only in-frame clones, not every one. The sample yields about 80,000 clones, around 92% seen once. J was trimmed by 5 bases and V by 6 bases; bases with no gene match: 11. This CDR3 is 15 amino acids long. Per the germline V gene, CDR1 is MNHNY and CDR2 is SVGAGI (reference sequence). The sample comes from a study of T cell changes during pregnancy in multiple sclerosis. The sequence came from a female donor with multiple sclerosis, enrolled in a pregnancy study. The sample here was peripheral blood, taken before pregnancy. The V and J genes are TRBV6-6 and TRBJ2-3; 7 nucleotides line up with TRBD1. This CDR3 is CASSLRQGGRDTQYF. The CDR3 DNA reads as TGTGCCAGCAGCCTTCGACAGGGTGGAAGAGATACGCAGTATTTT.